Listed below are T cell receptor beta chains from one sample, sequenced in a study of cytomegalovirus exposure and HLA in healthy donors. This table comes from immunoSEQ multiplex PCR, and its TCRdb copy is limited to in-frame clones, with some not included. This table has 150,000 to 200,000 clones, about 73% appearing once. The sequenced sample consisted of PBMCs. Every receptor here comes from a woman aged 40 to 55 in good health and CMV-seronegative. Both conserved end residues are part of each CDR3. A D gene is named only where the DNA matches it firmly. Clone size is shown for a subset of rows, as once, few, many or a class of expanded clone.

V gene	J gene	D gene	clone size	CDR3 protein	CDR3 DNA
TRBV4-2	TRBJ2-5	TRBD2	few	CASSQGAGGSIQETQYF	TGTGCCAGCAGCCAAGGAGCGGGGGGTTCTATCCAAGAGACCCAGTACTTC
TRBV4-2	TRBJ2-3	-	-	CASSQTPAGSGTDTQYF	TGTGCCAGCAGCCAGACCCCCGCGGGGTCGGGCACAGATACGCAGTATTTT
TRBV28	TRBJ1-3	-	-	CASSAGWYSNRPGNTIYF	TGTGCCAGCAGTGCAGGGTGGTACTCCAATCGACCTGGAAACACCATATATTTT
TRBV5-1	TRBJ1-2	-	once	CASSLRGGEGYTF	TGCGCCAGCAGCCTCCGGGGGGGTGAAGGCTACACCTTC
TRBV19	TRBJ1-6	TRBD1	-	CASSGGQGGSPLHF	TGTGCCAGTAGTGGGGGACAGGGCGGATCACCCCTCCACTTT
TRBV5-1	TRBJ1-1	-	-	CASIDQGSNTEAFF	TGCGCCAGCATCGACCAGGGCTCGAACACTGAAGCTTTCTTT
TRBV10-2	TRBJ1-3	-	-	CASSEWSLTSGNTIYF	TGCGCCAGCAGTGAGTGGAGTCTGACCTCTGGAAACACCATATATTTT
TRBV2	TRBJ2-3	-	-	CASSKFAGLRTDTQYF	TGTGCCAGCAGTAAGTTTGCGGGGCTTCGCACAGATACGCAGTATTTT
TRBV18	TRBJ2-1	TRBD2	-	CASSPPSSGGAHNEQFF	TGTGCCAGCTCACCACCGTCCAGCGGGGGGGCCCACAATGAGCAGTTCTTC
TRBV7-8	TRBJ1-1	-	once	CASSLAPWTRQDMNTEAFF	TGTGCCAGCAGCTTAGCCCCCTGGACCAGACAGGACATGAACACTGAAGCTTTCTTT
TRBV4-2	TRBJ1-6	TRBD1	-	CASSQDRTGQDSPLHF	TGTGCCAGCAGCCAAGACAGGACAGGGCAGGATTCACCCCTCCACTTT
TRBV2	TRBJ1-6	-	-	CASSQGVPPLHF	TGTGCCAGCAGCCAGGGTGTTCCACCCCTCCACTTT
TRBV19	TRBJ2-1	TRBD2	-	CASSFSGGEVEQFF	TGTGCCAGTAGTTTCAGCGGGGGGGAGGTTGAGCAGTTCTTC
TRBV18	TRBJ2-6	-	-	CASSPPGTSSAGANVLTF	TGTGCCAGCTCACCACCGGGGACATCTAGTGCTGGGGCCAACGTCCTGACTTTC
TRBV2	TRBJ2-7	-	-	CASSALPGGPYEQYF	TGTGCCAGCAGTGCCCTTCCCGGGGGGCCCTACGAGCAGTACTTC
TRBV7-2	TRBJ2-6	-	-	CASSFGGLSGANVLTF	TGTGCCAGCAGCTTCGGGGGTCTCTCTGGGGCCAACGTCCTGACTTTC
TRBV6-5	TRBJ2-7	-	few	CASSYESNYEQYF	TGTGCCAGCAGTTACGAGTCAAATTACGAGCAGTACTTC
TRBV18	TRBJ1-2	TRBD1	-	CASSPLATYRGDGYTF	TGTGCCAGCTCACCACTTGCGACCTACAGGGGCGATGGCTACACCTTC
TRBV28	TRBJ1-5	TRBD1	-	CASSGGGGGQPQHF	TGTGCCAGCAGTGGAGGAGGGGGCGGTCAGCCCCAGCATTTT